This entry describes one TCR beta chain. The antigen is undetermined. These data are taken from a study of post-analysis software for immune sequencing data. Presence of unique molecular identifiers characterized the TCR beta cDNA libraries. One entry per CDR3 protein results from TCRdb running MiXCR on the PCR reads. This table holds roughly 540,000 distinct CDR3 sequences, 30% to 40% found once. The study, taken as a whole, reports: Batch-matched samples strongly co-clustered by F measure. Comparison with controls showed significantly lower normalized Chao1 diversity in multiple sclerosis patients.

This TCR was recovered from a girl aged 2-17 years with multiple sclerosis. The sequencing sample was made of blood.

CDR3: CASSFRLAGGNEQFF. The CDR3, as DNA: TGCGCCAGCAGCTTCAGACTAGCGGGGGGGAATGAGCAGTTCTTC. The chain joins TRBV5-1 to TRBJ2-1; 14 nucleotides line up with TRBD2. Germline values: CDR1 SGHRS, CDR2 YFSETQ. The J segment lost 7 bases and the V segment lost 2 bases, leaving 2 bases of the junction unmatched. The CDR3 spans 15 residues.